This passage covers 31 T cell receptor beta chains from one sample sequenced in a study of OX40 agonist ivuxolimab in advanced cancers. TCRdb's table, derived via immunoSEQ multiplex PCR, lists solely in-frame clones and lacks some. The repertoire holds about 46,000 clones, with 88% as singletons. Here the sequenced sample was CD4+ or CD8+ T cells sorted from blood, taken in a trial of the OX40 agonist ivuxolimab. The receptors stem from an adult with an advanced solid tumor such as melanoma, head and neck, liver or kidney cancer.

The CDR3 region has the DNA TGCAGCGTTCAACGAGGTGCCGAGCAGTACTTC. Amino acid sequence: CSVQRGAEQYF. The V call is TRBV29-1, the J call TRBJ2-7; no firm D call. The CDR3 contains 11 residues. The ends were cut back, 5 bases at V and 6 bases at J, with 11 bases in the middle. CDR1 is SQVTM, CDR2 ANQGSEA, per germline.

The count of this clone is one. This rearrangement joins TRBV7-3 to TRBJ2-3; no clear D. CDR1 is SGHTA and CDR2 is FQGTGA in the germline V gene. The CDR3 totals 14 residues. V lost 2 bases and J lost 0, with 6 bases in between. The DNA for the CDR3 is TGTGCCAGCAGCTTATTCGCTAGCACAGATACGCAGTATTTT. Protein: CASSLFASTDTQYF.

V and J are TRBV5-1 and TRBJ1-1; D perhaps matches TRBD1 (6 bases). The CDR3 length is 14 residues. Looked up from germline, CDR1 is SGHRS and CDR2 is YFSETQ. Trimming took off 0 bases at V and 5 bases at J, with 11 bases between the two ends. The CDR3 sequence is CASSLGGGRTEAFF. The CDR3 coding sequence is TGCGCCAGCAGCTTGGGTGGGGGCAGGACTGAAGCTTTCTTT.

The chain employs TRBV4-3 and TRBJ1-6; tentative D call: TRBD1 (6 bases). CDR1 and CDR2 (germline): LGHNA, YSLEER. This CDR3 contains 16 residues. V shed 0 bases and J shed 7 bases, with 13 bases lying between them. CDR3 DNA sequence: TGCGCCAGCAGCCAAGAAAGGACCAGGGGAAATTCACCCCTCCACTTT. Residues: CASSQERTRGNSPLHF.

V gene TRBV11-2 combines with J gene TRBJ1-2; no definite D call. This CDR3 comprises 14 residues. Germline CDR1 reads SGHAT; CDR2 reads FQNNGV. V dropped 0 bases and J dropped 1 base, with 6 bases sitting between them. CDR3 sequence: CASSLDASNYGYTF. CDR3 coding DNA: TGTGCCAGCAGCTTAGATGCCAGTAACTATGGCTACACCTTC.

This clone appeared once. The CDR3 loop is CASEPGRGRQETQYF. CDR3 nucleotides: TGTGCCAGCGAACCGGGGCGGGGCAGACAAGAGACCCAGTACTTC. The J gene is TRBJ2-5, the V gene TRBV2; maybe TRBD2 (6 bases). The germline V and J ends were trimmed by 8 bases and 2 bases, with 18 bases remaining between them. CDR3 size: 15 residues. Looked up from germline, CDR1 is SNHLY and CDR2 is FYNNEI.

The chain has TRBV5-6 and TRBJ2-1; the D call may be TRBD1 or TRBD2 (6 bases each). With 1 base removed from V and 7 bases from J, the gap between germline ends came to 12 bases. Germline-derived CDR1 and CDR2 are SGHDT and YYEEEE. The CDR3 is made up of 14 amino acids. CDR3 amino acids: CASSLPGAANEQFF. Here the CDR3 DNA reads TGTGCCAGCAGCTTGCCGGGGGCGGCGAATGAGCAGTTCTTC.

The gene calls are TRBV5-1 and TRBJ1-2; 9 nucleotides line up with TRBD1. Germline V gene data show CDR1 as SGHRS and CDR2 as YFSETQ. This CDR3 contains 15 residues. Unmatched junction bases numbered 8, after V lost 2 bases and J lost 6 bases. CDR3 protein: CASSLGEGQGDGYTF. As DNA, the CDR3 is TGCGCCAGCAGCTTAGGGGAGGGACAGGGCGATGGCTACACCTTC.

This rearrangement joins TRBV11-2 to TRBJ2-3; either TRBD1 or TRBD2 may fit D (5 bases each). Trimming removed 5 bases from V and 0 bases from J, with 12 bases in between. CDR1 is SGHAT, CDR2 FQNNGV, per germline. This CDR3 is built from 15 residues. The DNA of the CDR3 is TGTGCCAGCAGCCACGGGACCTATAGCACAGATACGCAGTATTTT. It translates to CASSHGTYSTDTQYF.

The V call is TRBV18, the J call TRBJ1-1, with unresolved D. CDR1 is KGHSH and CDR2 is LQKENI in the germline V gene. CDR3 length: 13 amino acids. Deletions cut 2 bases from V and 2 bases from J, with 6 bases between. CDR3 region: CASSPAENTEAFF. CDR3 sequence (DNA): TGTGCCAGCTCACCAGCGGAAAACACTGAAGCTTTCTTT. Supplemented by reference TRBV18 and TRBJ1-1, the full variable domain reads NAGVMQNPRHLVRRRGQEARLRCSPMKGHSHVYWYRQLPEEGLKFMVYLQKENIIDESGMPKERFSAEFPKEGPSILRIQQVVRGDSAAYFCASSPAENTEAFFGQGTRLTVV.

J is TRBJ2-3 and V is TRBV7-2; the D is unclear. Germline lookup yields CDR1 SGHTA and CDR2 FQGNSA. V shed 5 bases and J shed 4 bases, with 10 bases lying between them. This CDR3 is 13 amino acids long. Here the CDR3 reads CASSRLASDTQYF. Written as DNA, the CDR3 is TGTGCCAGCAGCCGTCTTGCTTCAGATACGCAGTATTTT.

The CDR3: CASSIIPDSSRELFF. The CDR3 DNA follows: TGTGCCAGTAGTATCATACCGGACTCCTCCCGGGAGCTGTTTTTT. The gene calls are TRBV19 and TRBJ2-2; TRBD2 is a possible D gene (5 bases). The ends were cut back, 3 bases at V and 9 bases at J, with 17 bases in the middle. Germline V gene sequence: CDR1 LNHDA, CDR2 SQIVND (reference sequence). This CDR3 region has 15 residues.

This sequence joins TRBV5-4 and TRBJ2-2; the D gene is possibly TRBD2 (5 bases). The germline V gene has CDR1 SGHNT and CDR2 YYREEE (reference sequence). The CDR3 is 15 amino acids. Trimming pared 0 bases from V and 4 bases from J, leaving 10 bases between. Here the CDR3 DNA reads TGTGCCAGCAGCTTGGGAGCGGAGAGCACCGGGGAGCTGTTTTTT. Translated, it gives CASSLGAESTGELFF.

The table lists this clone with a count of one. V gene TRBV11-2 combines with J gene TRBJ2-7, with 7 bases matching TRBD2. Germline V gene sequence: CDR1 SGHAT, CDR2 FQNNGV. The V segment lost 5 bases and the J segment 1 base; nucleotides outside the gene matches: 8. This CDR3 region has 15 residues. The CDR3 nucleotides read TGTGCCAGCAGCCTCAGACTAGCCTCATCCTACGAGCAGTACTTC. It specifies CASSLRLASSYEQYF.

The J gene is TRBJ2-1, the V gene TRBV6-5, with 7 bases identical to TRBD2. Germline CDR1 MNHEY, CDR2 SVGAGI. V dropped 5 bases and J dropped 0; count of bases not matched to a gene: 4. The length of the CDR3 is 15 residues. The CDR3: CASSASGGSYNEQFF. DNA for the CDR3: TGTGCCAGCAGTGCTAGCGGAGGCTCCTACAATGAGCAGTTCTTC.

The V gene is TRBV30, the J gene TRBJ1-3; D may be TRBD1 (6 bases). V was trimmed by 3 bases and J by 4 bases, leaving 10 bases between them. The length of the CDR3 is 13 residues. Germline CDR1 and CDR2: GTSNPN and SVGIG (reference sequence). CDR3 nucleotides: TGTGCCTGGAGACCACAGGGAGGAAACACCATATATTTT. It specifies CAWRPQGGNTIYF.

J is TRBJ1-2 and V is TRBV7-2; D is ambiguous. Germline V gene data show CDR1 as SGHTA and CDR2 as FQGNSA. With 3 bases removed from V and 2 bases from J, the gap between germline ends came to 4 bases. The CDR3 is 12 amino acids. CDR3 nucleotides: TGTGCCAGCAGCTTGAGGAACTATGGCTACACCTTC. Its protein is CASSLRNYGYTF.

The chain carries TRBV4-3 and TRBJ2-7; D ambiguous. V was pared by 0 bases and J by 2 bases, with 8 bases between. Germline lookup yields CDR1 LGHNA and CDR2 YSLEER. This CDR3 region has 14 residues. The CDR3 region has the DNA TGCGCCAGCAGCCAAGATTACGGCACCTACGAGCAGTACTTC. It specifies CASSQDYGTYEQYF.

In regard to this clone: Other DNA sequences from this sample encode an identical CDR3 as well. The genes are TRBV5-1 and TRBJ2-5; D gene unclear. The germline CDR1 and CDR2 sequences are SGHRS and YFSETQ. Trimming took off 3 bases at V and 1 base at J, with 1 base between the two ends. The CDR3 has 11 amino acids. CDR3 region: CASSSQETQYF. For the CDR3, the DNA is TGCGCCAGCAGCTCCCAAGAGACCCAGTACTTC.

This clone occurred once. The genes are TRBV5-6 and TRBJ2-7; TRBD1 matches 8 bases. The CDR3 sequence is 16 residues long. The germline V gene has CDR1 SGHDT and CDR2 YYEEEE. Trimming cost V 3 bases and J 2 bases; bases outside gene matches: 10. This CDR3 reads CASSSLDRDYPYEQYF. DNA for the CDR3: TGTGCCAGCAGCTCCTTGGACAGGGATTATCCCTACGAGCAGTACTTC.

This clone has a single count. V is TRBV5-1 and J is TRBJ2-5, with 9 bases that match TRBD2. The length of the CDR3 is 15 residues. With V trimmed by 4 bases and J by 4 bases, 8 bases remained unmatched. Germline lookup yields CDR1 SGHRS and CDR2 YFSETQ. The CDR3 protein is CASSATSGKRETQYF. CDR3 DNA: TGCGCCAGCAGCGCGACTAGCGGTAAGAGAGAGACCCAGTACTTC.

This chain connects TRBV6-1 to TRBJ2-7; D is tentatively TRBD1 or TRBD2 (5 bases each). The germline V gene has CDR1 MNHNS and CDR2 SASEGT. The germline V and J ends were trimmed by 1 base and 3 bases, with 13 bases remaining between them. This CDR3 has 15 amino acids. As DNA, the CDR3 is TGTGCCAGCAGTGAAGAAGGCAGTGGGGGCTACGAGCAGTACTTC. Its protein product is CASSEEGSGGYEQYF.

The V gene is TRBV21-1, the J gene TRBJ1-3. TRBV21-1 is a pseudogene. CDR3 size: 19 residues. CDR3 coding DNA: TGTGCCAGCAGCAAATTACGGGATTCTCACCGCCTATGTGGAAACACCATATATTTT. Translated: CASSKLRDSHRLCGNTIYF.

The chain recombines TRBV5-1 with TRBJ1-1, with D hard to call. CDR1 SGHRS and CDR2 YFSETQ come from the germline V gene. Trimming took 3 bases from V and 2 from J, leaving 17 bases between them. The length of the CDR3 is 16 residues. This CDR3 reads CASSSPADNSNTEAFF. DNA of the CDR3: TGCGCCAGCAGCTCACCCGCGGATAACAGTAACACTGAAGCTTTCTTT.

The chain couples TRBV10-3 to TRBJ2-3; possible D gene TRBD1, 5 bases. The CDR3 sequence is 13 residues long. Germline assignment: CDR1 ENHRY and CDR2 SYGVKD. V gave up 8 bases and J gave up 4 bases, with 13 bases separating them. The CDR3, as DNA: TGTGCCATCGGGGCAGAAGGAGCAGATACGCAGTATTTT. Translating gives CAIGAEGADTQYF.

The chain recombines TRBV11-3 with TRBJ2-1, with D maybe TRBD1 (6 bases). This CDR3 comprises 14 residues. Trimming pared 7 bases from V and 7 bases from J, leaving 17 bases between. Germline V gene sequence: CDR1 SGHNT, CDR2 YENEEA. The chain's CDR3 is CASTSGQGSNEQFF. The CDR3 bases are TGTGCCAGCACTTCGGGGCAGGGGTCGAATGAGCAGTTCTTC. Looking up the rest from reference TRBV11-3 and TRBJ2-1 gives the full variable domain: EAGVVQSPRYKIIEKKQPVAFWCNPISGHNTLYWYLQNLGQGPELLIRYENEEAVDDSQLPKDRFSAERLKGVDSTLKIQPAELGDSAVYLCASTSGQGSNEQFFGPGTRLTVL.

This clone showed up just once. This sequence joins TRBV21-1 and TRBJ2-6. TRBV21-1 is recorded as a pseudogene. CDR3 length: 18 amino acids. CDR3 sequence: CASNLIFGPASGANVLTF. CDR3 coding DNA: TGTGCCAGCAACCTAATCTTCGGACCAGCCTCTGGGGCCAACGTCCTGACTTTC.

V gene TRBV18 combines with J gene TRBJ1-3; possible D gene TRBD1, 5 bases. The CDR3 has 17 amino acids. Trimming shortened V by 2 bases and J by 1 base, and 15 bases separated the two germline ends. The germline V gene encodes CDR1 KGHSH and CDR2 LQKENI. CDR3 DNA: TGTGCCAGCTCACCATGGCAGGGTCTAGTATCTGGAAACACCATATATTTT. Protein: CASSPWQGLVSGNTIYF.

The rearrangement uses TRBV15 and TRBJ2-3; TRBD2 is a possible D gene (7 bases). Trimming took 5 bases from V and 5 from J, leaving 17 bases between them. CDR3 length: 15 residues. CDR1 LNHNV and CDR2 YYDKDF come from the germline V gene (reference sequence). CDR3 sequence (DNA): TGTGCCACCAGCGAGGTGGGGGGGGCTGGAGATACGCAGTATTTT. It is translated as CATSEVGGAGDTQYF.

This clone occurred a few times. The J gene is TRBJ2-7, the V gene TRBV4-1, with 7 nucleotides matching TRBD1. The germline gives CDR1 MGHRA, CDR2 YSYEKL. The V gene end was trimmed by 3 bases and the J gene end by 2 bases; junction bases not matched to a gene: 13. The length of the CDR3 is 17 residues. Here the CDR3 reads CASSHQHRDRNPYEQYF. As DNA, the CDR3 is TGCGCCAGCAGCCACCAACACCGGGACAGAAATCCCTACGAGCAGTACTTC.

The genes are TRBV10-3 and TRBJ2-7; the D gene is possibly TRBD2 (6 bases). With 11 bases removed from V and 5 bases from J, the gap between germline ends came to 16 bases. The CDR3 length is 12 residues. In germline, CDR1 is ENHRY, CDR2 SYGVKD. The CDR3 sequence is CAHRGSSDEQYF. The CDR3 nucleotides read TGTGCCCACCGGGGGTCGAGTGACGAGCAGTACTTC.